One TCR beta chain is described in this entry. The data were taken from a study of cytomegalovirus exposure and HLA in healthy donors. From germline, CDR1 is SGHRS and CDR2 YFSETQ. The CDR3 runs 14 residues. V dropped 3 bases and J dropped 2; count of bases not matched to a gene: 5. The primer mix had 60 Vbeta and 13 Jbeta primers. Produced via immunoSEQ multiplex PCR; TCRdb's table is partial and in-frame only. Altogether a few hundred thousand clones are present, about 81% being singletons, with the ten largest covering around 8%. The TCR comes from a woman aged 60-70 years in good health and CMV-seropositive. The sample taken for sequencing was PBMCs. The J gene is TRBJ2-7, the V gene TRBV5-1, with 7 bases identical to TRBD2. This CDR3 is CASSYSGPPYEQYF. In DNA, the CDR3 is TGCGCCAGCAGCTATAGCGGGCCCCCCTACGAGCAGTACTTC.